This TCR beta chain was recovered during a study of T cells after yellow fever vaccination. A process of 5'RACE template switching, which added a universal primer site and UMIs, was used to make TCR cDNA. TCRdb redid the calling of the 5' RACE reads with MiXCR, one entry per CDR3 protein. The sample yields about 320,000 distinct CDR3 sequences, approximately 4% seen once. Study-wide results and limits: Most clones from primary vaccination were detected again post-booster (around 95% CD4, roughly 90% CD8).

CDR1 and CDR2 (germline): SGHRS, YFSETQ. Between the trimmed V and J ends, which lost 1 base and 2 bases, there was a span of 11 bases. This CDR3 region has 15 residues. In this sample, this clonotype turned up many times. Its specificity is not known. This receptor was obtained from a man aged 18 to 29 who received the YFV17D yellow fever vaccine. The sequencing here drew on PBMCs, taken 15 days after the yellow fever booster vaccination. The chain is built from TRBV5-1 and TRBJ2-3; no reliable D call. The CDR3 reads CASSLITPDTDTQYF. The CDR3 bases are TGCGCCAGCAGCTTGATCACGCCGGACACAGATACGCAGTATTTT.